This T cell receptor beta chain was identified during a study of post-analysis software for immune sequencing data. Turning to the study itself: The study covered relapsing-remitting, secondary progressive and progressive-relapsing courses of multiple sclerosis.

A remark on this clonotype: What it binds is unknown.

The library was made from cDNA and included unique molecular identifiers. Roughly 500,000 cDNA molecules were obtained per 1 to 10 million input T cells. TCRdb re-analysed the PCR reads in MiXCR, keeping a single row per CDR3 protein. This sample has hundreds of thousands of distinct CDR3 sequences, with around 60% found just once. The CDR3 consists of 13 residues. The germline gives CDR1 SGHTA, CDR2 FQGNSA. The germline V and J ends were trimmed by 3 bases and 11 bases, with 16 bases remaining between them. Study-wide results and limits: Co-batched samples clustered tightly together by F measure. Compared with controls, patients had more of 4 to 6 TRBV segments, including TRBV5-6, TRBV5-1 and TRBV20-1. Patients with multiple sclerosis recorded significantly lower normalized Chao1 diversity than controls, the study found.

This receptor was taken from a girl aged 2-9 years with multiple sclerosis. Sequences were obtained from blood. The chain links TRBV7-2 to TRBJ2-5; possibly TRBD2 for D (6 bases). CDR3: CASSLGLPEEQYF. Here the CDR3 DNA reads TGTGCCAGCAGCTTGGGACTCCCTGAGGAGCAGTACTTC.